These 12 T cell receptor beta chains share one sample of origin, sequenced in a study of T-cell memory formation after mild COVID-19. Each CDR3 protein gets one entry after TCRdb re-called the 5' RACE reads with MiXCR. The sample records about 320,000 distinct CDR3 sequences, roughly an eighth being singletons. The sequencing sample was made of PBMCs or a T cell subset sorted from them (not recorded which). These TCRs come from a man younger than 30 who had mild COVID-19 (a few samples of this study predate the infection). Cell type and time point are not known.

The rearrangement uses TRBV12-3 or TRBV12-4 and TRBJ2-2; D possibly uses TRBD1 or TRBD2 (5 bases each). Trimming removed 5 bases from V and 2 bases from J, with 12 bases in between. There are 15 residues in the CDR3. The CDR3 here is CASSSRDPNTGELFF. For the CDR3, the DNA is TGTGCCAGCAGTAGCCGGGACCCCAACACCGGGGAGCTGTTTTTT.

The chain has TRBV5-1 and TRBJ2-2, with D maybe TRBD1 (6 bases). Germline CDR1 is SGHRS and CDR2 is YFSETQ. The CDR3 contains 14 residues. Trimming removed 4 bases at V and 4 bases at J, with 11 bases between. The CDR3 sequence: CASSDTGSTGELFF. In DNA, the CDR3 is TGCGCCAGCAGCGATACAGGGAGCACCGGGGAGCTGTTTTTT.

This clonotype has only a few counts. The rearrangement links TRBV5-1 to TRBJ2-5; D unresolved. Germline V gene lookup returns CDR1 SGHRS and CDR2 YFSETQ. V shed 3 bases and J shed 5 bases, with 11 bases lying between them. The CDR3 loop spans 13 amino acids. For the CDR3, the DNA is TGCGCCAGCAGCTGGAAGGTCGGGGAGACCCAGTACTTC. Protein sequence: CASSWKVGETQYF.

The V gene is TRBV13, the J gene TRBJ2-5; the D gene could be TRBD1 or TRBD2 (6 bases each). V was clipped by 5 bases and J by 1 base, with 11 bases between them. The CDR3 totals 14 residues. The germline CDR1 and CDR2 sequences are PRHDT and FYEKMQ (reference sequence). The CDR3 nucleotides read TGTGCCAGCAGCGGATGGGGGGCCCAAGAGACCCAGTACTTC. It translates to CASSGWGAQETQYF.

The chain is built from TRBV5-6 and TRBJ1-1; 7 bases fit TRBD1. This CDR3 spans 15 amino acids. J lost 6 bases, V lost 4 bases, and 12 bases had no gene match. The germline V gene has CDR1 SGHDT and CDR2 YYEEEE. The CDR3 DNA sequence: TGTGCCAGCAGCACTCCTGACAGGGATAGCGCTGAAGCTTTCTTT. Translating it yields CASSTPDRDSAEAFF.

This clonotype was detected ten times or more. Written as DNA, the CDR3 is TGTGCCAGCACAGGCGGGGGGGCCGGCAATGAGCAGTTCTTC. Translating gives CASTGGGAGNEQFF. The J gene is TRBJ2-1, the V gene TRBV2, with 9 bases identical to TRBD2. There are 14 residues in the CDR3. The germline V gene has CDR1 SNHLY and CDR2 FYNNEI. V lost 7 bases to trimming and J lost 6 bases; unmatched junction nucleotides: 7.

The table lists this clonotype with a few counts. The gene calls are TRBV7-2 and TRBJ2-7, with D possibly matching TRBD1 (6 bases). Trimming removed 5 bases at V and 3 bases at J, with 17 bases between. The length of the CDR3 is 15 residues. Germline V lookup: CDR1 SGHTA, CDR2 FQGNSA. The CDR3 coding sequence is TGTGCCAGCAGCCCCCAAGCGACAGGAGGCTACGAGCAGTACTTC. This sequence encodes CASSPQATGGYEQYF. Full variable domain (outside the CDR3, taken from reference TRBV7-2 and TRBJ2-7): GAGVSQSPSNKVTEKGKDVELRCDPISGHTALYWYRQSLGQGLEFLIYFQGNSAPDKSGLPSDRFSAERTGGSVSTLTIQRTQQEDSAVYLCASSPQATGGYEQYFGPGTRLTVT.

Only a few counts were recorded for this clonotype. The genes are TRBV7-2 and TRBJ2-3; D perhaps matches TRBD2 (5 bases). Germline V gene sequence: CDR1 SGHTA, CDR2 FQGNSA. Trimming took 2 bases from V and 5 from J, leaving 17 bases between them. This CDR3 has 16 amino acids. CDR3 amino acids: CASSLSGQLGRDTQYF. In nucleotides, the CDR3 is TGTGCCAGCAGCTTAAGCGGTCAGCTGGGCCGAGATACGCAGTATTTT.

CDR3 residues: CATRSRDMETQYF. DNA of the CDR3: TGTGCCACCAGATCCCGGGATATGGAGACCCAGTACTTC. V usage is TRBV24-1 and J usage is TRBJ2-5, with D maybe TRBD2 (5 bases). V lost 7 bases to trimming and J lost 5 bases, with 13 bases between them. The length of the CDR3 is 13 residues. Germline values: CDR1 KGHDR, CDR2 SFDVKD.

V is TRBV12-3 or TRBV12-4 and J is TRBJ2-5; D ambiguous. The length of the CDR3 is 12 residues. The V and J ends lost 6 bases and 1 base respectively, with 6 bases between them. The CDR3: CASRYFQETQYF. The CDR3 region has the DNA TGTGCCAGCAGATACTTCCAAGAGACCCAGTACTTC.

The genes are TRBV7-2 and TRBJ2-5, with a possible D match to TRBD2 (5 bases). There are 15 residues in the CDR3. Germline CDR1 and CDR2: SGHTA and FQGNSA. Deletions cut 5 bases from V and 4 bases from J, with 17 bases between. The CDR3 spells CASSAGNFEAETQYF. The CDR3 DNA follows: TGTGCCAGCAGCGCCGGGAACTTTGAGGCAGAGACCCAGTACTTC.

This clonotype was detected ten times or more. The chain is built from TRBV12-3 or TRBV12-4 and TRBJ2-7; a weak D match, TRBD2 (7 bases). This CDR3 has 14 residues. Trimming left V 5 bases short and J 6 bases short, with 17 bases between. CDR3 residues: CASSPDGGRLEQYV. CDR3 nucleotides: TGTGCCAGCAGTCCGGACGGGGGGCGCCTCGAGCAGTACGTC.